The clone carrying this T cell receptor (beta chain) was counted ten times or more. The antigen remains unidentified. TCRdb analysed the reads with MiXCR anew, one entry per CDR3 protein. Of a few hundred thousand distinct CDR3 sequences listed, 9% to 9.5% are singletons. This sample was included in a study of T cell repertoires in cytomegalovirus infection. About the research overall: An indication of both CMV infection and matching HLA type came from public TCR beta signatures. General observations from the study: The cumulative frequency of public TCR beta families distinguished individuals who carried CMV together with the relevant HLA. The ex vivo response was dominated by HLA-C-restricted CMV-specific TCR beta clonotypes.

This receptor was obtained from a human donor in good health (CMV status not recorded). Some clones in this sample may be carry-over from other donors' samples. The sequencing sample was made of PBMCs.

The CDR3 loop is CASSQDSLAGGRQETQYF. CDR3 coding DNA: TGCGCCAGCAGCCAAGATTCTCTAGCGGGGGGGCGCCAAGAGACCCAGTACTTC. V gene TRBV4-3 combines with J gene TRBJ2-5; 12 bases match TRBD2. The CDR3 has 18 amino acids. In germline, CDR1 is LGHNA, CDR2 YSLEER. V lost 0 bases, J lost 1 base, and 6 bases stayed unmatched.